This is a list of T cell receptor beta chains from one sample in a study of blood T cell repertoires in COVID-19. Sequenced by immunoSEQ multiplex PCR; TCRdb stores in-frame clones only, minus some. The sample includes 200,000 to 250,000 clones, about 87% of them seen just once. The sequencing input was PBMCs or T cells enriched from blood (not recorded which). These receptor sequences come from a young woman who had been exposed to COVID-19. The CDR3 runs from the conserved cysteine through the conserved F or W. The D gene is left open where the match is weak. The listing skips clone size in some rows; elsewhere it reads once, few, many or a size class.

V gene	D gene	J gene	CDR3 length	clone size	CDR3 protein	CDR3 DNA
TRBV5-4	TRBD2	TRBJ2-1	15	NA	CASSPGTSFGNEQFF	TGTGCCAGCAGCCCGGGGACTAGCTTCGGCAATGAGCAGTTCTTC
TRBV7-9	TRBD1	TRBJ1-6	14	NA	CASSLTGDMPPLHF	TGTGCCAGCAGTTTAACAGGGGATATGCCACCCCTCCACTTT
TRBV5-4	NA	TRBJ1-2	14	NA	CASSLAGAGYGYTF	TGTGCCAGCAGCTTGGCAGGGGCCGGCTATGGCTACACCTTC
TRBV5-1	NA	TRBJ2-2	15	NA	CASSLPQKGTGELFF	TGCGCCAGCAGCTTGCCACAAAAGGGGACCGGGGAGCTGTTTTTT
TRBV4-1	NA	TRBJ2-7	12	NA	CASSHSKYEQYF	TGCGCCAGCAGCCATTCTAAGTACGAGCAGTACTTC
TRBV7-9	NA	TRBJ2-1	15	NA	CASSLAGLGGNEQFF	TGTGCCAGCAGCTTAGCTGGACTTGGCGGTAATGAGCAGTTCTTC
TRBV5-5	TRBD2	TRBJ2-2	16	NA	CASRFRLAGSTGELFF	TGTGCCAGCAGGTTCAGACTAGCGGGATCCACCGGGGAGCTGTTTTTT
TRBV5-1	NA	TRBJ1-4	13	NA	CASSLQGNEKLFF	TGCGCCAGCAGTTTACAGGGTAATGAAAAACTGTTTTTT
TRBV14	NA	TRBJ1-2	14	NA	CASSQAGPHYGYTF	TGTGCCAGCAGCCAAGCAGGGCCTCACTATGGCTACACCTTC
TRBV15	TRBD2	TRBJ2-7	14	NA	CATSRDPTSSEQYF	TGTGCCACCAGCAGAGACCCGACTAGCAGCGAGCAGTACTTC
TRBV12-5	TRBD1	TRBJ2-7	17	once	CASGPGQGVTPGYEQYF	TGTGCTAGTGGCCCGGGACAGGGGGTAACGCCCGGCTACGAGCAGTACTTC
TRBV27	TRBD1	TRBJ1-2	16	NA	CASSPQDRAWNYGYTF	TGTGCCAGCAGTCCCCAGGACAGGGCTTGGAACTATGGCTACACCTTC
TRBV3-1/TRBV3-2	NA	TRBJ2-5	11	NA	CASRRRESQYF	TGTGCCAGCAGACGCAGGGAATCCCAGTACTTC
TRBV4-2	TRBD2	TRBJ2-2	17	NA	CASSRLTSGSPTGELFF	TGTGCCAGCAGCCGGTTAACTAGCGGGAGCCCTACCGGGGAGCTGTTTTTT
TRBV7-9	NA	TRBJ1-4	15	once	CASSPGLPGGEKLFF	TGTGCCAGCAGCCCCGGACTGCCTGGGGGGGAAAAACTGTTTTTT
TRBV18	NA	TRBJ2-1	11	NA	CASSPRDEQFF	TGTGCCAGCTCGCCCAGGGATGAGCAGTTCTTC
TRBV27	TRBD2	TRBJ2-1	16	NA	CASSLRTSGRWDEQFF	TGTGCCAGCAGTTTAAGAACTAGCGGGAGGTGGGATGAGCAGTTCTTC
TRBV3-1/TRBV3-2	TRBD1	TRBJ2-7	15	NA	CASGRGTGGPYEQYF	TGTGCCAGCGGACGGGGGACAGGGGGTCCTTACGAGCAGTACTTC
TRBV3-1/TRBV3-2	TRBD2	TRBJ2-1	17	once	CASSQGLAGVLYNEQFF	TGTGCCAGCAGCCAAGGACTAGCGGGGGTGTTGTACAATGAGCAGTTCTTC
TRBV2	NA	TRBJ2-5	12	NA	CASYGVGETQYF	TGTGCCAGCTACGGGGTTGGAGAGACCCAGTACTTC
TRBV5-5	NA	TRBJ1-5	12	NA	CASSRRGQPQHF	TGTGCCAGCAGCCGCAGGGGACAGCCCCAGCATTTT
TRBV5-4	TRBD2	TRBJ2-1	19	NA	CASGLPGLAGGGSYNEQFF	TGTGCCAGCGGACTACCGGGACTAGCGGGAGGGGGGTCCTACAATGAGCAGTTCTTC
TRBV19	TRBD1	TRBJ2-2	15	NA	CASAQGARYTGELFF	TGTGCCAGTGCACAGGGGGCGCGTTACACCGGGGAGCTGTTTTTT
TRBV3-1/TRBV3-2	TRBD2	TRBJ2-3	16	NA	CASSQFLGAGADTQYF	TGTGCCAGCAGCCAATTCCTTGGTGCGGGGGCAGATACGCAGTATTTT
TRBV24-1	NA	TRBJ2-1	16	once	CATSDGPVYSYNEQFF	TGTGCCACCAGTGATGGGCCAGTTTACTCCTACAATGAGCAGTTCTTC
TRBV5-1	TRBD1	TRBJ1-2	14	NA	CASRRDRVNYGYTF	TGCGCCAGCAGGAGGGACAGGGTAAACTATGGCTACACCTTC
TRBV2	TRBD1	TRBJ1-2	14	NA	CASTRDRGRKGYTF	TGTGCCAGCACCCGGGACAGGGGGCGCAAGGGCTACACCTTC
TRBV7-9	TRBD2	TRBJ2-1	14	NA	CASSLLAGGPGQFF	TGTGCCAGCAGCTTACTCGCGGGAGGGCCTGGGCAGTTCTTC
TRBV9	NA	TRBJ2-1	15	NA	CASSVGGNPADEQFF	TGTGCCAGCAGCGTAGGCGGCAACCCTGCGGATGAGCAGTTCTTC
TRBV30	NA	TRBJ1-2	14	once	CAWSDLRVFYGYTF	TGTGCCTGGAGTGATTTACGGGTCTTCTATGGCTACACCTTC
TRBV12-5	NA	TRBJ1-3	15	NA	CASGSPTGVGNTIYF	TGTGCTAGTGGTTCCCCAACGGGGGTCGGAAACACCATATATTTT
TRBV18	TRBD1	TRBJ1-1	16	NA	CASSPPRQGTLGEAFF	TGTGCCAGCTCACCACCACGACAGGGGACTCTCGGTGAAGCTTTCTTT
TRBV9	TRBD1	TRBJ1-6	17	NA	CASSNRDRTSPGSPLHF	TGTGCCAGCAGCAACCGGGACAGAACCTCCCCCGGATCACCCCTCCACTTT
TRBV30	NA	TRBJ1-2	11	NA	CAWSVGGGYTF	TGTGCCTGGAGTGTGGGGGGTGGCTACACCTTC
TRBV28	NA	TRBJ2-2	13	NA	CASTDSNTGELFF	TGTGCCTCTACGGACTCTAACACCGGGGAGCTGTTTTTT
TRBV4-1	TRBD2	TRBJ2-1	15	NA	CASSQRLAGGNEQFF	TGCGCCAGCAGCCAAAGACTAGCGGGAGGCAATGAGCAGTTCTTC
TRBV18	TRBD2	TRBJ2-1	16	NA	CASSKTSESSYNEQFF	TGTGCCAGCTCAAAGACTAGCGAGAGCTCCTACAATGAGCAGTTCTTC
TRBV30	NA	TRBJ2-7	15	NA	CAWSPGAGGNYEQYF	TGTGCCTGGAGTCCAGGGGCAGGGGGGAACTACGAGCAGTACTTC
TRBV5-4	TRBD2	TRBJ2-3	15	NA	CASSLGTSGGDTQYF	TGTGCCAGCAGCTTGGGGACCAGCGGGGGAGATACGCAGTATTTT
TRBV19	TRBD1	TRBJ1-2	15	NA	CASFHPTGPNYGYTF	TGTGCCAGTTTCCATCCGACAGGGCCCAACTATGGCTACACCTTC
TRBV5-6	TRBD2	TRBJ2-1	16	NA	CASSFGTSGRNNEQFF	TGTGCCAGCAGCTTCGGGACTAGCGGGAGGAACAATGAGCAGTTCTTC
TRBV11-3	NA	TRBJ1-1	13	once	CASSLYRNTEAFF	TGTGCCAGCAGCTTATACAGGAACACTGAAGCTTTCTTT
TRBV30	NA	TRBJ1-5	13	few	CAWSSAWNQPQHF	TGTGCCTGGAGTAGCGCGTGGAATCAGCCCCAGCATTTT
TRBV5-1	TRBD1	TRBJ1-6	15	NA	CASRRTGGDNSPLHF	TGCGCCAGCAGGCGGACAGGCGGAGATAATTCACCCCTCCACTTT
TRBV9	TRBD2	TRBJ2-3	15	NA	CASSVEAGGPDTQYF	TGTGCCAGCAGCGTAGAGGCGGGAGGCCCAGATACGCAGTATTTT
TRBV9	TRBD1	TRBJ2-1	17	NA	CASSARTGKVSYNEQFF	TGTGCCAGCAGCGCGCGGACAGGTAAGGTCTCCTACAATGAGCAGTTCTTC